A single sample gave rise to the 26 T cell receptor beta chains below, sequenced in a study of shared clonotypes between healthy human individuals. TCRdb's copy holds only in-frame clones and misses some; the assay was immunoSEQ multiplex PCR. The table includes under 2,000,000 clones, roughly 95% detected once. The naive CD8 population came from CD45RO-negative cells selected for CCR7, without terminally differentiated effector memory CD45RA+ cells. Sequencing used naive CD8+ T cells sorted from blood. The source of these receptors is a man in his late teens or twenties in good health.

This clone appeared a single time. This chain uses TRBV27 with TRBJ2-1, with D uncertain. Trimming pared 6 bases from V and 2 bases from J, leaving 14 bases between. The CDR3 extends over 15 amino acids. The germline gives CDR1 MNHEY, CDR2 SMNVEV (reference sequence). The CDR3 region is CASSPWVSTYNEQFF. The CDR3 DNA sequence: TGTGCCAGCAGCCCGTGGGTGAGCACCTACAATGAGCAGTTCTTC.

This clone appeared a single time. V and J are TRBV30 and TRBJ1-2; D gene ambiguous. The ends were cut back, 5 bases at V and 1 base at J, with 23 bases in the middle. The CDR3 has 17 residues. CDR1 and CDR2 (germline): GTSNPN, SVGIG (reference sequence). DNA of the CDR3: TGTGCCTGGGGGTCGGAACGAGAAAACCTTTTTAACTATGGCTACACCTTC. Translation: CAWGSERENLFNYGYTF.

The sample holds one count of this clone. The genes are TRBV5-1 and TRBJ1-3; TRBD1 is a possible D gene (5 bases). The V end was cut by 3 bases, the J end by 6 bases, with 16 bases between. The CDR3 is 15 amino acids. Germline loops: CDR1 SGHRS, CDR2 YFSETQ. CDR3 sequence reads: CASSSQTEKENTIYF. In nucleotides, the CDR3 is TGCGCCAGCAGCTCCCAGACAGAGAAGGAAAACACCATATATTTT.

This sequence joins TRBV4-3 and TRBJ2-1; the D gene is possibly TRBD2 (6 bases). The CDR3 is 13 residues long. V lost 4 bases and J lost 9, with 13 bases in between. CDR1 is LGHNA and CDR2 is YSLEER in the germline V gene. The CDR3 sequence: CASSRTTEGEQFF. The CDR3 region has the DNA TGCGCCAGCAGCCGAACCACGGAGGGTGAGCAGTTCTTC.

The V call is TRBV5-1, the J call TRBJ1-2; D is ambiguous. CDR1 is SGHRS and CDR2 is YFSETQ in the germline V gene. The CDR3 contains 13 residues. V shed 3 bases and J shed 4 bases, with 10 bases lying between them. The CDR3, as DNA: TGCGCCAGCAGCTCCAGTCTTACCTATGGCTACACCTTC. It encodes CASSSSLTYGYTF.

V is TRBV15 and J is TRBJ1-5, with unresolved D. CDR1 is LNHNV, CDR2 YYDKDF, per germline (reference sequence). The CDR3 contains 12 residues. Deletions cut 1 base from V and 7 bases from J, with 5 bases between. CDR3 nucleotide sequence: TGTGCCACCAGCAGAGTGGGACAGCCCCAGCATTTT. Protein: CATSRVGQPQHF.

This clone was found once. This CDR3 is also generated by other DNA sequences in the sample. This chain connects TRBV19 to TRBJ1-5; D is unresolved. The V gene's germline CDR1 is LNHDA and CDR2 SQIVND (reference sequence). The CDR3 runs 15 residues. Trimming pared 1 base from V and 0 bases from J, leaving 7 bases between. The CDR3 nucleotides read TGTGCCAGTAGTATAGCTCCATATAGCAATCAGCCCCAGCATTTT. This encodes CASSIAPYSNQPQHF.

The chain joins TRBV9 to TRBJ1-1, with unresolved D. The CDR3 contains 14 residues. Germline lookup yields CDR1 SGDLS and CDR2 YYNGEE. V lost 0 bases and J lost 0, with 6 bases in between. As DNA, the CDR3 is TGTGCCAGCAGCGTAGAGCCGGTGAACACTGAAGCTTTCTTT. Protein product: CASSVEPVNTEAFF.

The chain links TRBV2 to TRBJ2-2, with D possibly being TRBD1 (6 bases). The CDR3 runs to 15 residues. Germline V CDR1 and CDR2: SNHLY, FYNNEI. Trimming stripped 1 base from V and 4 bases from J, with 10 bases between. The CDR3 sequence: CASSEGQGRTGELFF. As DNA, the CDR3 is TGTGCCAGCAGTGAAGGGCAGGGGCGCACCGGGGAGCTGTTTTTT.

This clone is a singleton in its sample. The V gene is TRBV9, the J gene TRBJ1-3; D remains ambiguous. The germline V gene has CDR1 SGDLS and CDR2 YYNGEE. V gave up 3 bases and J gave up 0 bases, with 19 bases separating them. CDR3 length: 18 amino acids. CDR3 protein: CASSEGSWTENSGNTIYF. CDR3 sequence (DNA): TGTGCCAGCAGCGAGGGAAGTTGGACGGAGAACTCTGGAAACACCATATATTTT.

The chain combines TRBV27 with TRBJ1-6; 8 positions match TRBD1. V lost 5 bases to trimming and J lost 2 bases; unmatched junction nucleotides: 5. CDR1 is MNHEY, CDR2 SMNVEV, per germline (reference sequence). CDR3 length equals 16 residues. In DNA form, the CDR3 reads TGTGCCAGCAGTCCCCGGACAGGGACCTATAATTCACCCCTCCACTTT. It yields the protein CASSPRTGTYNSPLHF.

The chain joins TRBV10-3 to TRBJ2-7; 7 bases line up with TRBD1. Trimming cost V 11 bases and J 5 bases; bases outside gene matches: 9. The germline V gene encodes CDR1 ENHRY and CDR2 SYGVKD. This CDR3 region has 12 residues. CDR3 coding DNA: TGTGCCGGGCTACAGGGGTTCGACGAGCAGTACTTC. Translation: CAGLQGFDEQYF.

The CDR3 is CASSSTDNPPDTQYF. CDR3 DNA: TGTGCCAGCAGCTCGACGGACAACCCCCCAGATACGCAGTATTTT. This chain uses TRBV5-6 with TRBJ2-3; D is perhaps TRBD1 (5 bases). V lost 3 bases and J lost 4, with 15 bases in between. CDR3 size: 15 residues. Germline CDR1 reads SGHDT; CDR2 reads YYEEEE.

As to this clone: The sample carries other DNA sequences with the same CDR3. V gene TRBV6-5 combines with J gene TRBJ2-7, with D perhaps assigned TRBD1 or TRBD2 (5 bases each). The CDR3 contains 14 residues. Looked up from germline, CDR1 is MNHEY and CDR2 is SVGAGI. Trimming took 2 bases from V and 0 from J, leaving 8 bases between them. Written as DNA, the CDR3 is TGTGCCAGCAGTTACGGGACGGCCTCCTACGAGCAGTACTTC. It yields the protein CASSYGTASYEQYF.

The rearrangement uses TRBV7-9 and TRBJ2-5; 7 nucleotides agree with TRBD2. The CDR3 is 15 residues long. From germline, CDR1 is SEHNR and CDR2 FQNEAQ (reference sequence). Trimming removed 2 bases from V and 1 base from J; junction bases left unmatched: 4. DNA of the CDR3: TGTGCCAGCAGCTTACTCGGGGGGAGCCAAGAGACCCAGTACTTC. Amino acid sequence: CASSLLGGSQETQYF.

In its sample, this clone was seen once. This chain links TRBV7-9 with TRBJ2-7; 9 bases line up with TRBD2. V lost 11 bases to trimming and J lost 2 bases; unmatched junction nucleotides: 25. The CDR3 is made up of 19 amino acids. Looked up from germline, CDR1 is SEHNR and CDR2 is FQNEAQ (reference sequence). For the CDR3, the DNA is TGTGCCGTAGGGGGTCCTAGACTAGCGGACGAAGGAAGGCCCTACGAGCAGTACTTC. Protein: CAVGGPRLADEGRPYEQYF.

The rearrangement links TRBV4-1 to TRBJ2-7; 7 positions match TRBD2. CDR3 length: 17 residues. CDR1 is MGHRA and CDR2 is YSYEKL in the germline V gene. Trimming took 0 bases from V and 0 from J; bases not matched to a gene: 8. CDR3 sequence reads: CASSQDLGEGVSYEQYF. The CDR3 bases are TGCGCCAGCAGCCAAGATCTCGGGGAGGGAGTCTCCTACGAGCAGTACTTC.

This clone was recorded only once. This chain uses TRBV29-1 with TRBJ1-2; D is ambiguous. Germline CDR1 reads SQVTM; CDR2 reads ANQGSEA. The CDR3 consists of 11 residues. V dropped 0 bases and J dropped 10 bases, with 9 bases sitting between them. The CDR3 DNA follows: TGCAGCGTTGAAGATGGCAGCGTCTACACCTTC. It specifies CSVEDGSVYTF.

J is TRBJ2-7 and V is TRBV9, with D tentatively TRBD1 (7 bases). Trimming stripped 4 bases from V and 4 bases from J, with 15 bases between. Germline V lookup: CDR1 SGDLS, CDR2 YYNGEE. This CDR3 comprises 14 residues. The CDR3 spells CASSPRGVVYEQYF. The CDR3 DNA is TGTGCCAGCAGCCCCAGGGGGGTAGTTTACGAGCAGTACTTC.

The chain couples TRBV11-2 to TRBJ2-3; TRBD2 matches at 7 bases. Germline V gene data show CDR1 as SGHAT and CDR2 as FQNNGV. The V gene end was trimmed by 4 bases and the J gene end by 8 bases; junction bases not matched to a gene: 3. The CDR3 contains 12 residues. CDR3 DNA: TGTGCCAGCAGCTCAGGCGGGGGTACGCAGTATTTT. This gives the protein CASSSGGGTQYF.

This chain uses TRBV29-1 with TRBJ2-1; tentative D call: TRBD1 (5 bases). The length of the CDR3 is 11 residues. From germline, CDR1 is SQVTM and CDR2 ANQGSEA. The germline V and J ends were trimmed by 3 bases and 10 bases, with 10 bases remaining between them. Written as DNA, the CDR3 is TGCAGCGTTGACCTTGACAGAGAGCAGTTCTTC. Its translation is CSVDLDREQFF.

The chain links TRBV19 to TRBJ1-5; weak D call: TRBD1 (6 bases). The CDR3 is made up of 15 amino acids. Germline CDR1 and CDR2: LNHDA and SQIVND (reference sequence). Trimming took off 8 bases at V and 2 bases at J, with 16 bases between the two ends. The CDR3, as DNA: TGTGCCAGTTCTTGGGGGGCTGGGGGCAATCAGCCCCAGCATTTT. It yields the protein CASSWGAGGNQPQHF.

The J gene is TRBJ2-3, the V gene TRBV11-2; 9 bases agree with TRBD1. Germline CDR1 reads SGHAT; CDR2 reads FQNNGV. Unmatched junction bases numbered 6, after V lost 6 bases and J lost 2 bases. This CDR3 comprises 15 residues. The CDR3 spells CASSQGDRDTDTQYF. The CDR3 nucleotides are TGTGCCAGCAGTCAGGGGGACAGGGACACAGATACGCAGTATTTT. Full variable domain (missing parts from reference TRBV11-2 and TRBJ2-3): EAGVAQSPRYKIIEKRQSVAFWCNPISGHATLYWYQQILGQGPKLLIQFQNNGVVDDSQLPKDRFSAERLKGVDSTLKIQPAKLEDSAVYLCASSQGDRDTDTQYFGPGTRLTVL.

This chain uses TRBV2 with TRBJ2-7, with D possibly being TRBD1 (5 bases). Trimming left V 8 bases short and J 4 bases short, with 21 bases between. The V gene's germline CDR1 is SNHLY and CDR2 FYNNEI. This CDR3 is 15 amino acids long. The chain's CDR3 is CASVSPQGNWYEQYF. The CDR3 DNA is TGTGCCAGCGTCTCCCCCCAGGGAAATTGGTACGAGCAGTACTTC. The full variable domain, in which reference TRBV2 and TRBJ2-7 provide the parts outside the CDR3, is EPEVTQTPSHQVTQMGQEVILRCVPISNHLYFYWYRQILGQKVEFLVSFYNNEISEKSEIFDDQFSVERPDGSNFTLKIRSTKLEDSAMYFCASVSPQGNWYEQYFGPGTRLTVT.

The chain is built from TRBV11-2 and TRBJ1-4; D is unclear. V shed 5 bases and J shed 5 bases, with 12 bases lying between them. Germline CDR1 SGHAT, CDR2 FQNNGV. CDR3 length: 14 residues. CDR3 residues: CASSPWPTNEKLFF. CDR3 in DNA: TGTGCCAGCAGCCCCTGGCCGACCAATGAAAAACTGTTTTTT.

The chain recombines TRBV19 with TRBJ2-2; D perhaps matches TRBD1 (6 bases). Germline V gene data show CDR1 as LNHDA and CDR2 as SQIVND (reference sequence). Trimming left V 4 bases short and J 6 bases short, with 12 bases between. The CDR3 runs 14 residues. The CDR3 is CASSNLGAPGELFF. The CDR3, as DNA: TGTGCCAGTAGTAATCTGGGGGCGCCCGGGGAGCTGTTTTTT. Drawing the rest from reference TRBV19 and TRBJ2-2, the complete variable domain is DGGITQSPKYLFRKEGQNVTLSCEQNLNHDAMYWYRQDPGQGLRLIYYSQIVNDFQKGDIAEGYSVSREKKESFPLTVTSAQKNPTAFYLCASSNLGAPGELFFGEGSRLTVL.